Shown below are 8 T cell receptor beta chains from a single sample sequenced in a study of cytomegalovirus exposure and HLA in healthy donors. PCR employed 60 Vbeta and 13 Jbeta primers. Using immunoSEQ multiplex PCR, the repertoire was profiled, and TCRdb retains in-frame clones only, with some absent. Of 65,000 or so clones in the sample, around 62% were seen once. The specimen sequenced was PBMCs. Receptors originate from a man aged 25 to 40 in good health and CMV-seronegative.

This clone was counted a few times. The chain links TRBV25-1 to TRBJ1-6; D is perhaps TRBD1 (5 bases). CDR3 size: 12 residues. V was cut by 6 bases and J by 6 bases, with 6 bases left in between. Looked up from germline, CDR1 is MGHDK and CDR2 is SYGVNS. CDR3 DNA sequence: TGTGCCAGCAGACAGGCTAATTCACCCCTCCACTTT. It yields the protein CASRQANSPLHF.

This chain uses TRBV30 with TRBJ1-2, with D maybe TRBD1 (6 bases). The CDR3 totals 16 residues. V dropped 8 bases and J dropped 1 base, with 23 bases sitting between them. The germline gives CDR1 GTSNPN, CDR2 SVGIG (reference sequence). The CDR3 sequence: CAPPGHPHWGNYGYTF. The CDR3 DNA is TGTGCCCCCCCGGGACACCCTCATTGGGGTAACTATGGCTACACCTTC.

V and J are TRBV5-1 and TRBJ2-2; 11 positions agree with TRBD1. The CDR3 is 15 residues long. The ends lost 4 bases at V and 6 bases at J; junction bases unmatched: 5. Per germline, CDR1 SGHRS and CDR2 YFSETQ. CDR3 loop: CASSQDRGLAGELFF. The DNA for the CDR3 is TGCGCCAGCAGCCAGGACAGGGGGCTCGCCGGGGAGCTGTTTTTT.

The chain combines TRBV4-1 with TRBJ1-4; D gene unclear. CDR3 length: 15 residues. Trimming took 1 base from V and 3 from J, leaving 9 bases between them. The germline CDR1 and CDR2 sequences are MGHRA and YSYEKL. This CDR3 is CASSQGIEANEKLFF. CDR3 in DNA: TGCGCCAGCAGCCAAGGAATCGAGGCTAATGAAAAACTGTTTTTT.

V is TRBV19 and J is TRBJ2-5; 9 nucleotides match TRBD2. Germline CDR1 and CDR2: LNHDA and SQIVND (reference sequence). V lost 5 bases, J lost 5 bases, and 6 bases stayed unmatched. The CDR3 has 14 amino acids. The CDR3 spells CASSSGLARETQYF. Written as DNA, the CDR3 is TGTGCCAGTAGTTCCGGACTAGCGCGTGAGACCCAGTACTTC.

The CDR3 nucleotides are TGTGCCTGGAGAGCCGGGACAGGGGGCCAAGAGACCCAGTACTTC. The encoded protein is CAWRAGTGGQETQYF. The chain joins TRBV30 to TRBJ2-5, with 11 bases identical to TRBD1. This CDR3 comprises 15 residues. In germline, CDR1 is GTSNPN, CDR2 SVGIG (reference sequence). V dropped 3 bases and J dropped 1; count of bases not matched to a gene: 4.

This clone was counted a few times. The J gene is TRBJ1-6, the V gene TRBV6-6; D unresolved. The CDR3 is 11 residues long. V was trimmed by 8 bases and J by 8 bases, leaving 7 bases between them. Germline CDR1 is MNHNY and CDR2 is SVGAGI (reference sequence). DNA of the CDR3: TGTGCCAGCGGAGAGTATTCACCCCTCCACTTT. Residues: CASGEYSPLHF.

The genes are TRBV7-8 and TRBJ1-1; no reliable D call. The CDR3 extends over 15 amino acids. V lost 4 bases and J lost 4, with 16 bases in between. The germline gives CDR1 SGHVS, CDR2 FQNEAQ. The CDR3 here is CASSSVMGPGTEAFF. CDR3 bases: TGTGCCAGCAGCTCAGTAATGGGCCCTGGCACTGAAGCTTTCTTT.